Below are 6 T cell receptor beta chains sequenced from a single sample in a study of CD8+ T cells in alopecia areata. Sequencing relied on a cDNA template that was reverse transcribed from extracted RNA. Sequencing used immunoSEQ multiplex PCR; TCRdb keeps in-frame clones, though not all of them. The sample shows 200,000 to 250,000 clones, 50% to 60% of them seen only once. Sequenced here: CD4+ T cells sorted from blood, sampled at week 0. These receptors were obtained from a human donor with alopecia areata.

This clone was detected only a few times. The chain is built from TRBV29-1 and TRBJ2-2, with unresolved D. Trimming shortened V by 4 bases and J by 0 bases, and 9 bases separated the two germline ends. Germline V CDR1 and CDR2: SQVTM, ANQGSEA. The CDR3 runs to 14 residues. CDR3 nucleotides: TGCAGCGTTGTTGGGTCACCGAACACCGGGGAGCTGTTTTTT. Its translation: CSVVGSPNTGELFF.

Regarding this clone: Other DNA sequences in this sample translate to the same CDR3. The chain carries TRBV29-1 and TRBJ2-7; 7 positions match TRBD1. CDR1 is SQVTM, CDR2 ANQGSEA, per germline. V lost 6 bases to trimming and J lost 0 bases; unmatched junction nucleotides: 2. There are 12 residues in the CDR3. CDR3 region: CSVTGSSYEQYF. The CDR3 nucleotides are TGCAGCGTGACAGGGAGCTCCTACGAGCAGTACTTC.

This clone was found a few times. V gene TRBV4-1 combines with J gene TRBJ2-1; TRBD2 aligns across 11 bases. J gave up 3 bases and V 0 bases, and 7 bases lay outside the gene matches. This CDR3 spans 18 amino acids. Germline V CDR1 and CDR2: MGHRA, YSYEKL. The CDR3 sequence: CASSQETGLAGRYNEQFF. The CDR3 nucleotides read TGCGCCAGCAGCCAAGAGACCGGACTAGCGGGCCGCTACAATGAGCAGTTCTTC.

This clone was counted only a few times. The rearrangement uses TRBV29-1 and TRBJ2-6; D is uncertain. The ends were cut back, 3 bases at V and 1 base at J, with 4 bases in the middle. The V gene's germline CDR1 is SQVTM and CDR2 ANQGSEA. This CDR3 contains 13 residues. The CDR3 region is CSVDQSGANVLTF. DNA for the CDR3: TGCAGCGTTGACCAGTCTGGGGCCAACGTCCTGACTTTC.

This chain uses TRBV30 with TRBJ1-2, with D unclear. V was shortened by 0 bases and J by 9 bases, with 11 bases between the two germline ends. The CDR3 is 12 amino acids. Germline V gives CDR1 GTSNPN, CDR2 SVGIG (reference sequence). The CDR3 loop is CAWSVNGVSYTF. The DNA for the CDR3 is TGTGCCTGGAGTGTAAACGGTGTTAGCTACACCTTC.

V and J are TRBV29-1 and TRBJ1-1, with a weak D call TRBD1 (5 bases). The CDR3 is 14 amino acids. Per germline, CDR1 SQVTM and CDR2 ANQGSEA. V lost 3 bases, J lost 11 bases, and 22 bases lay in between. The CDR3 nucleotides are TGCAGCGTTGATCGGGGCGGGCAGGAAAGGTGGGCTTTCTTT. It is translated as CSVDRGGQERWAFF. Supplemented by reference TRBV29-1 and TRBJ1-1, the full variable domain reads SAVISQKPSRDICQRGTSLTIQCQVDSQVTMMFWYRQQPGQSLTLIATANQGSEATYESGFVIDKFPISRPNLTFSTLTVSNMSPEDSSIYLCSVDRGGQERWAFFGQGTRLTVV.